Listed below are T cell receptor beta chains from one sample, sequenced in a study of Graves' ophthalmopathy and Graves' hyperthyroidism. From the multiplex PCR reads, TCRdb called clonotypes with MiXCR, one entry per CDR3 protein. The repertoire consists of roughly 420,000 distinct CDR3 sequences, with over 20% occurring once and the leading ten covering roughly 3%. Sequenced sample: peripheral blood. The receptors here all came from a woman between 18 and 29 years old with stable Graves' hyperthyroidism. Each CDR3 is given without its conserved first and last residue. A clone size is listed for some rows: how often the clone was seen (once, few, many), or a class if it is expanded.

clone_size j_call v_call cdr3_aa
few TRBJ1-1 TRBV12-3/TRBV12-4 ASSLRGAGNTEAF
many TRBJ2-2 TRBV7-2 ASSSRRGTGELF
- TRBJ2-7 TRBV6-5 ASSLDRVGREQY
many TRBJ1-1 TRBV28 ASSVWGGDTEAF
many TRBJ1-1 TRBV5-1 ASSLDRGVMNTEAF
- TRBJ1-1 TRBV13 ASSLARVTEAF
many TRBJ2-5 TRBV27 ASSLAGVHETQY
once TRBJ2-6 TRBV12-3/TRBV12-4 ASSFMGLRIRGANVLT
many TRBJ2-2 TRBV12-3/TRBV12-4 ASSFGTLTGELF
many TRBJ2-7 TRBV7-2 ASSSGTGNEQY
- TRBJ2-2 TRBV28 ASRHASLSHRDRWNTGELF
many TRBJ2-6 TRBV18 ASSEGLSRANVLT
many TRBJ2-2 TRBV9 ASSPSGGPGTGELF
many TRBJ1-5 TRBV6-5 ASSWTGGSNQPQH